This is a list of T cell receptor beta chains from one sample in a study of somatic mutations in cytotoxic T cells in rheumatoid arthritis. This table comes from immunoSEQ multiplex PCR, and its TCRdb copy is limited to in-frame clones, with some not included. The sample shows about 15,000 clones, under 80% of them seen only once. The material sequenced was CD8+ T cells sorted from blood. These receptors were collected from an adult with rheumatoid arthritis. The CDR3 runs from the conserved cysteine through the conserved F or W. D genes are given only for firm matches. Expanded clones are given a class, and other clones once, few, many or no size at all.

TRBV6-1	NA	TRBJ1-6	NA	TGTGCCAGCGGGGGTTACCCCAATTCACCCCTCCACTTT	CASGGYPNSPLHF
TRBV29-1	NA	TRBJ2-1	NA	TGCAGCGTTGGAGGGGGGCGTTACAATGAGCAGTTCTTC	CSVGGGRYNEQFF
TRBV7-8	once	TRBJ1-1	NA	TGTGCCAGCAGCTCAAGACGCAGGCCTGAAAACACTGAAGCTTTCTTT	CASSSRRRPENTEAFF
TRBV27	once	TRBJ1-1	NA	TGTGCCAGCAGTTTAGGGGGGGCAGCCGAAGCTTTCTTT	CASSLGGAAEAFF
TRBV19	NA	TRBJ2-4	NA	TGTGCCAGTAGGGAGGTAGCCAAAAACATTCAGTACTTC	CASREVAKNIQYF
TRBV6-5	NA	TRBJ2-7	TRBD2	TGTGCCAGCAGTTACCTCCCGGGGGGGGGCTACGAGCAGTACTTC	CASSYLPGGGYEQYF
TRBV9	NA	TRBJ2-1	TRBD2	TGTGCCAGCAGCCCTGAGCGGGGGGGCCTCTACAATGAGCAGTTCTTC	CASSPERGGLYNEQFF
TRBV5-4	NA	TRBJ1-2	NA	TGTGCCAGCAGCTTGGATAGTCAAGGGGAGTTCTATGGCTACACCTTC	CASSLDSQGEFYGYTF
TRBV7-2	large	TRBJ2-1	NA	TGTGCCAGCAGCTCTTACCCAGACGGTGGTTCCTCCTACAATGAGCAGTTCTTC	CASSSYPDGGSSYNEQFF
TRBV6-5	NA	TRBJ2-3	NA	TGTGCCAGCCGCTACCTAGATACGCAGTATTTT	CASRYLDTQYF
TRBV28	NA	TRBJ2-3	NA	TGTGCCAGCAGTTTCTTCGGACTGAGAGACTGGCACGGCGCAGATACGCAGTATTTT	CASSFFGLRDWHGADTQYF
TRBV2	NA	TRBJ1-4	TRBD1	TGTGCCAGCAGTGCCTCCCCCGGGACAGTGGCAACTAATGAAAAACTGTTTTTT	CASSASPGTVATNEKLFF
TRBV7-9	NA	TRBJ1-1	TRBD1	TGTGCCAGCAGCTACAGGGGTGGGACTGAAGCTTTCTTT	CASSYRGGTEAFF
TRBV7-9	NA	TRBJ2-3	NA	TGTGCCAGCAGCTCGATCCGGGGTGCAGATACGCAGTATTTT	CASSSIRGADTQYF
TRBV2	NA	TRBJ1-1	NA	TGTGCCAGCAGTGAGTCGGTGGGGTACACTGAAGCTTTCTTT	CASSESVGYTEAFF
TRBV6-1	NA	TRBJ2-5	NA	TGTGCCAGCAGTGAAGGATGGGGCCGGCCTCACCCGGAGACCCAGTACTTC	CASSEGWGRPHPETQYF
TRBV5-5	NA	TRBJ2-7	NA	TGTGCCAGCAGTCCCCGGTCTGTTGACGAGCAGTACTTC	CASSPRSVDEQYF
TRBV2	NA	TRBJ2-5	TRBD1	TGTGCCAGCAAACCGCAAGGGGGCTTAAAAGAGACCCAGTACTTC	CASKPQGGLKETQYF
TRBV2	NA	TRBJ2-5	NA	TGTGCCAGCAGTGAAGGTGGGGGGCCTTCCGAAGAGACCCAGTACTTC	CASSEGGGPSEETQYF
TRBV2	NA	TRBJ2-7	TRBD2	TGTGCCAGCACCCAAGGTAGCGGGGGGCGGGAGCAGTACTTC	CASTQGSGGREQYF
TRBV9	NA	TRBJ2-3	NA	TGTGCCAGCAGCGTCTCGGGAAGAAGGACAGATACGCAGTATTTT	CASSVSGRRTDTQYF
TRBV12-5	NA	TRBJ1-1	NA	TGTGCTAGTGGCAGGGGTGGGACTGAAGCTTTCTTT	CASGRGGTEAFF
TRBV12-5	NA	TRBJ2-3	NA	TGTGCTAGTGGGATAGGACGGGCTAGCACAGATACGCAGTATTTT	CASGIGRASTDTQYF
TRBV11-2	NA	TRBJ1-4	NA	TGTGCCAGCAGCTTGATGGGATTTACTAATGAAAAACTGTTTTTT	CASSLMGFTNEKLFF
TRBV4-2	few	TRBJ2-1	NA	TGTGCCAGCAGCGGCAGAGGATGGGAGCAGTTCTTC	CASSGRGWEQFF
TRBV11-2	NA	TRBJ1-5	TRBD1	TGTGCCAGCAGCTTGGACAGGGGGTCGGGTCAGCCCCAGCATTTT	CASSLDRGSGQPQHF
TRBV27	NA	TRBJ2-3	TRBD1	TGTGCCAGCGGCCCTCCCAGGGGGTTGATAACAGATACGCAGTATTTT	CASGPPRGLITDTQYF
TRBV5-5	once	TRBJ1-1	NA	TGTGCCAGCAGCTTGGGAGGGCTTCCTGAAGCTTTCTTT	CASSLGGLPEAFF
TRBV9	NA	TRBJ1-1	NA	TGTGCCAGCAGCGTCGGGCCCACTGTGTGGGTGAACACTGAAGCTTTCTTT	CASSVGPTVWVNTEAFF
TRBV28	NA	TRBJ2-5	NA	TGTGCCAGCAGTTCCCGACAGGCCAACCAAGAGACCCAGTACTTC	CASSSRQANQETQYF
TRBV27	few	TRBJ1-2	NA	TGTGCCAGCAGTCGGACTCACGGGGATGGCTACACCTTC	CASSRTHGDGYTF
TRBV2	once	TRBJ1-5	TRBD1	TGTGCCAGCAGGTCGGGTTCCGGGACAGCCCATGTGTCCCAGCATTTT	CASRSGSGTAHVSQHF
TRBV7-6	NA	TRBJ2-1	NA	TGTGCCAGCAGCTGGACCAACACCCACAATGAGCAGTTCTTC	CASSWTNTHNEQFF
TRBV28	once	TRBJ1-1	NA	TGTGCCAGCACTCCAGAGTGGGCACCCGGGGAAGCTTTCTTT	CASTPEWAPGEAFF
TRBV29-1	few	TRBJ1-1	NA	TGCAGCGTTGCCAGGGTCACTGAAGCTTTCTTT	CSVARVTEAFF
TRBV5-1	few	TRBJ2-7	NA	TGCGCCAGCAGCCAAGAGCTTGGGACATATTACGAGCAGTACTTC	CASSQELGTYYEQYF
TRBV6-5	NA	TRBJ2-1	TRBD2	TGTGCCAGCAGAGGACTAGGCCACTACAATGAGCAGTTCTTC	CASRGLGHYNEQFF
TRBV2	NA	TRBJ1-1	NA	TGTGCCAGCAGCCTGGCGGGGGTTGAAGCTTTCTTT	CASSLAGVEAFF
TRBV10-1	few	TRBJ2-7	TRBD2	TGCGCCAGCAGTGAAGGGGCAGCGGGGGACCTCTACGAGCAGTACTTC	CASSEGAAGDLYEQYF
TRBV7-9	NA	TRBJ2-1	NA	TGTGCCAGCAGCCCACCGGACGGGAAGACCTACAATGAGCAGTTCTTC	CASSPPDGKTYNEQFF
TRBV6-1	once	TRBJ2-5	NA	TGTGCCAGCAGTGAAGATCCGCCCGGAGAGACCCAGTACTTC	CASSEDPPGETQYF
TRBV9	NA	TRBJ2-1	NA	TGTGCCAGCAGTTCCCAGGGGCGGAGCTCCTACAATGAGCAGTTCTTC	CASSSQGRSSYNEQFF